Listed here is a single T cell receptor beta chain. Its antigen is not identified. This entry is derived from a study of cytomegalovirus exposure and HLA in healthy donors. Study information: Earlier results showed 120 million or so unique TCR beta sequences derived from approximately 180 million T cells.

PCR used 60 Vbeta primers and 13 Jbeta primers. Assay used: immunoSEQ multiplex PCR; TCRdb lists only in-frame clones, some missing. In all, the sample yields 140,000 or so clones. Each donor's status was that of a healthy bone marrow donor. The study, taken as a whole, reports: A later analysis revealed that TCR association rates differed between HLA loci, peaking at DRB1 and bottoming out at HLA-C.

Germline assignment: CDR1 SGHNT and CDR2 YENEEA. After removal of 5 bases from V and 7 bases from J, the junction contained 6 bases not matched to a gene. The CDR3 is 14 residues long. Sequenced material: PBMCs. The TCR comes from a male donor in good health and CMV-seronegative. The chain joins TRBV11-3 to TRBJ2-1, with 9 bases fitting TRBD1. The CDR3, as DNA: TGTGCCAGCAGCCCCCGGACAGGGGCGAATGAGCAGTTCTTC. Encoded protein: CASSPRTGANEQFF. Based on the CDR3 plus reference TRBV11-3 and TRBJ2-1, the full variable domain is EAGVVQSPRYKIIEKKQPVAFWCNPISGHNTLYWYLQNLGQGPELLIRYENEEAVDDSQLPKDRFSAERLKGVDSTLKIQPAELGDSAVYLCASSPRTGANEQFFGPGTRLTVL.